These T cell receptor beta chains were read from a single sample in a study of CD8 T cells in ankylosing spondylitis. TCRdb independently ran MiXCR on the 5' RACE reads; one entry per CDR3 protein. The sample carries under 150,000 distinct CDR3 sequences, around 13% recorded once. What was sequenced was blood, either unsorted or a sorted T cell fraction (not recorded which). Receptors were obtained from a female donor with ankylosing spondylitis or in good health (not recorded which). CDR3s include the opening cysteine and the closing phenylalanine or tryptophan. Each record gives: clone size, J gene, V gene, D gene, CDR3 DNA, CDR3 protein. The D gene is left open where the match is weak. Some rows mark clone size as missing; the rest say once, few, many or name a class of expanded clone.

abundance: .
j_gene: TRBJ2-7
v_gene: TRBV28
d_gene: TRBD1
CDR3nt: TGTGCCAGCAGGGATACCGGGACAGGGAACTACGAGCAGTACTTC
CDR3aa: CASRDTGTGNYEQYF

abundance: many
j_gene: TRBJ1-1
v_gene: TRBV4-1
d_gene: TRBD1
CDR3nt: TGCGCCAGCAGCCTCGACTTCCGGACAGGGACATATGGGACTGAAGCTTTCTTT
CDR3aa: CASSLDFRTGTYGTEAFF

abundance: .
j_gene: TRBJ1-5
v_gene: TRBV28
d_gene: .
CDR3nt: TGTGCCAGCGCCGGGTCGGGGGAACTCAATCAGCCCCAGCATTTT
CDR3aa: CASAGSGELNQPQHF

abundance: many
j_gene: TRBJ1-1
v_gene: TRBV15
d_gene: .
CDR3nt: TGTGCCACCAGCAGAGATTTGGTAGAAGCTTTCTTT
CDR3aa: CATSRDLVEAFF

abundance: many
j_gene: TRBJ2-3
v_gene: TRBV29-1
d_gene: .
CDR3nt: TGCAGCGTTGGGGCAGACAACACAGATACGCAGTATTTT
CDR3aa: CSVGADNTDTQYF

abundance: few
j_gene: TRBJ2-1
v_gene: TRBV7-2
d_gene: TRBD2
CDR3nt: TGTGCCAGCAGCTTAGCTCTAGCGGGCTACAATGAGCAGTTCTTC
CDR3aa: CASSLALAGYNEQFF

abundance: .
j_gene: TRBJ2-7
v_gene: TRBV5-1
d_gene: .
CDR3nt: TGCGCCAGCAGCCCACAACGGATGGGCTACGAGCAGTACTTC
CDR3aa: CASSPQRMGYEQYF

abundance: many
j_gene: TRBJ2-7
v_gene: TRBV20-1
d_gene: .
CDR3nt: TGCAGTGCCAACGGACTCGGAACCTACGAGCAGTACTTC
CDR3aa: CSANGLGTYEQYF

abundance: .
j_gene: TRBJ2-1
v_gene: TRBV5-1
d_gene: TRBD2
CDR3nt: TGCGCCAGCAGCTTGAGGGCGGGAGTCAATTACAATGAGCAGTTCTTC
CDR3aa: CASSLRAGVNYNEQFF

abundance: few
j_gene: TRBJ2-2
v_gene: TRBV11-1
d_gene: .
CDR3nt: TGTGCCAGCAGCTTAGCGAGCGGAGCGAACACCGGGGAGCTGTTTTTT
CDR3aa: CASSLASGANTGELFF

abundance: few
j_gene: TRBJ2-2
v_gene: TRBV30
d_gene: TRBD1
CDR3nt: TGTGCCTGGAGACCGGGACAGACCAACACCGGGGAGCTGTTTTTT
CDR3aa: CAWRPGQTNTGELFF